One sample yielded the 9 T cell receptor beta chains listed below, sequenced in a study of control samples from healthy donors and cancer patients. Generated by immunoSEQ multiplex PCR, the TCRdb table keeps only in-frame clones and is missing some. The data hold over 100,000 clones, with around nine tenths observed a single time. Sequenced material: blood. The source is a middle-aged man in good health.

This chain joins TRBV15 and TRBJ1-6; possibly TRBD1 for D (6 bases). CDR3 length: 13 amino acids. Trimming removed 3 bases at V and 10 bases at J, with 10 bases between. Germline assignment: CDR1 LNHNV and CDR2 YYDKDF (reference sequence). CDR3 in amino acids: CATSREGDSPLHF. The CDR3 coding sequence is TGTGCCACCAGCAGGGAGGGGGACTCACCCCTCCACTTT. The entire variable domain, with the rest obtained from reference TRBV15 and TRBJ1-6, is as follows: DAMVIQNPRYQVTQFGKPVTLSCSQTLNHNVMYWYQQKSSQAPKLLFHYYDKDFNNEADTPDNFQSRRPNTSFCFLDIRSPGLGDTAMYLCATSREGDSPLHFGNGTRLTVT.

The chain combines TRBV6-5 with TRBJ2-7; D is perhaps TRBD2 (6 bases). Germline V gene sequence: CDR1 MNHEY, CDR2 SVGAGI. V was pared by 2 bases and J by 4 bases, with 15 bases between. The CDR3 is 15 residues long. CDR3 DNA sequence: TGTGCCAGCAGTTACACCATTAGCGGCTCATACGAGCAGTACTTC. Translating gives CASSYTISGSYEQYF.

This chain uses TRBV2 with TRBJ1-2, with unresolved D. The length of the CDR3 is 14 residues. Looked up from germline, CDR1 is SNHLY and CDR2 is FYNNEI. V dropped 7 bases and J dropped 4 bases, with 16 bases sitting between them. CDR3 nucleotide sequence: TGTGCCAGCACCCTTACACGGCTCCCCTATGGCTACACCTTC. Residues: CASTLTRLPYGYTF.

The chain combines TRBV12-5 with TRBJ1-4, with 9 bases that match TRBD1. Per germline, CDR1 LGHNT and CDR2 FRNRAP. This CDR3 has 15 residues. Losses at the gene ends were 4 bases for V and 7 bases for J; bases not matched to a gene: 7. In DNA form, the CDR3 reads TGTGCTAGTGGTTCAGACGGGACAGGGAGTGAAAAACTGTTTTTT. This sequence encodes CASGSDGTGSEKLFF.

The chain joins TRBV4-1 to TRBJ1-5; a possible D gene is TRBD1 (5 bases). This CDR3 has 13 residues. From germline, CDR1 is MGHRA and CDR2 YSYEKL. The V gene lost 2 bases and the J gene lost 10 bases, with 12 bases spanning the gap. The CDR3 DNA follows: TGCGCCAGCAGCCAAATCGGGGACGAACCCCAGCATTTT. Its translation is CASSQIGDEPQHF.

This chain links TRBV5-1 with TRBJ2-3, with a weak D call TRBD1 (6 bases). In germline, CDR1 is SGHRS, CDR2 YFSETQ. V was cut by 4 bases and J by 2 bases, with 11 bases left in between. The CDR3 extends over 14 amino acids. The CDR3 region is CASSPRTDTDTQYF. The CDR3 nucleotides are TGCGCCAGCAGCCCTAGGACAGACACAGATACGCAGTATTTT.

The chain is built from TRBV10-3 and TRBJ1-5, with D perhaps matching TRBD1 (5 bases). The V and J ends lost 7 bases and 2 bases respectively, with 15 bases between them. The CDR3 has 15 residues. Germline loops: CDR1 ENHRY, CDR2 SYGVKD. The CDR3 region is CAIKGAGGGNQPQHF. As DNA, the CDR3 is TGTGCCATCAAGGGCGCGGGAGGGGGCAATCAGCCCCAGCATTTT.

DNA for the CDR3: TGTGCCAGCAGCCATGAAGCGGCAGGGACTAATGAAAAACTGTTTTTT. This gives the protein CASSHEAAGTNEKLFF. The chain carries TRBV3-1 (or the pseudogene TRBV3-2) and TRBJ1-4, with D possibly matching TRBD1 (5 bases). CDR1 LGHDT and CDR2 YNNKEL come from the germline V gene (reference sequence). The CDR3 length is 16 residues. The V and J ends lost 3 bases and 2 bases respectively, with 13 bases between them.

The rearrangement joins TRBV18 to TRBJ1-4, with TRBD1 matching over 7 bases. The ends lost 6 bases at V and 8 bases at J; junction bases unmatched: 12. The CDR3 runs 15 residues. Germline V gene data show CDR1 as KGHSH and CDR2 as LQKENI. The CDR3 nucleotides read TGTGCCAGCTCGGTTAGACAGGGAGGTAACGAAAAACTGTTTTTT. This translates into CASSVRQGGNEKLFF.